The 29 T cell receptor beta chains in this list originate from one sample, sequenced in a study of OX40 agonist ivuxolimab in advanced cancers. Method: immunoSEQ multiplex PCR; TCRdb's copy keeps in-frame clones and lacks some. The sample has 90,000 to 100,000 clones; 91% are singletons. The sequenced sample was CD4+ or CD8+ T cells sorted from blood, obtained in a trial of the OX40 agonist ivuxolimab. These receptors were taken from an adult with an advanced solid tumor such as melanoma, head and neck, liver or kidney cancer.

This clone showed up just once. In DNA form, the CDR3 reads TGTGCCAGCAGCTTATTAGCGGGAGATTCGTACAATGAGCAGTTCTTC. Translating it yields CASSLLAGDSYNEQFF. V and J are TRBV11-2 and TRBJ2-1, with 9 bases aligning to TRBD2. V lost 2 bases to trimming and J lost 4 bases; unmatched junction nucleotides: 6. This CDR3 has 16 amino acids. Germline V gives CDR1 SGHAT, CDR2 FQNNGV.

Note on this clone: This specimen includes other DNA sequences encoding the same CDR3. The CDR3 protein is CASSPQGDTEAFF. The DNA of the CDR3 is TGTGCCAGCTCACCGCAGGGGGACACTGAAGCTTTCTTT. The genes are TRBV18 and TRBJ1-1; 7 bases line up with TRBD1. CDR3 length: 13 residues. The J segment lost 3 bases and the V segment lost 3 bases, leaving 1 base of the junction unmatched. The germline gives CDR1 KGHSH, CDR2 LQKENI.

The V call is TRBV21-1, the J call TRBJ2-5; TRBD2 is the table's D call, not checked against the DNA. TRBV21-1 has pseudogene status. The CDR3 totals 15 residues. CDR3 sequence: CASKGDGRSGETQYF. In DNA, the CDR3 is TGTGCCAGCAAAGGGGACGGGAGGAGCGGGGAGACCCAGTACTTC.

This chain joins TRBV18 and TRBJ2-3, with 11 bases lining up with TRBD2. V lost 0 bases and J lost 7; bases outside the gene matches: 6. This CDR3 region has 16 residues. Germline lookup yields CDR1 KGHSH and CDR2 LQKENI. In DNA form, the CDR3 reads TGTGCCAGCTCACCACCGGTAGCGGGAGGGGGAAATACGCAGTATTTT. Protein sequence: CASSPPVAGGGNTQYF. The full variable domain, rest sourced from reference TRBV18 and TRBJ2-3, is NAGVMQNPRHLVRRRGQEARLRCSPMKGHSHVYWYRQLPEEGLKFMVYLQKENIIDESGMPKERFSAEFPKEGPSILRIQQVVRGDSAAYFCASSPPVAGGGNTQYFGPGTRLTVL.

V is TRBV28 and J is TRBJ1-4; no clear D gene. V was trimmed by 5 bases and J by 1 base, leaving 11 bases between them. Germline assignment: CDR1 MDHEN and CDR2 SYDVKM. The length of the CDR3 is 15 residues. CDR3 in amino acids: CASSGRVETNEKLFF. In DNA form, the CDR3 reads TGTGCCAGCAGTGGAAGGGTTGAAACTAATGAAAAACTGTTTTTT.

V gene TRBV5-1 combines with J gene TRBJ2-2; D possibly matches TRBD1 or TRBD2 (5 bases each). CDR1 is SGHRS, CDR2 YFSETQ, per germline. The CDR3 contains 15 residues. V lost 6 bases and J 2 bases, leaving 14 bases between the germline ends. The CDR3 protein is CASISGTHNTGELFF. The CDR3 DNA sequence: TGCGCCAGCATATCCGGGACCCACAACACCGGGGAGCTGTTTTTT.

The chain couples TRBV2 to TRBJ2-2; 7 bases are shared with TRBD2. The CDR3 has 14 residues. The V gene's germline CDR1 is SNHLY and CDR2 FYNNEI. V lost 6 bases, J lost 7 bases, and 8 bases stayed unmatched. CDR3 sequence reads: CASSSIAGNGELFF. The DNA of the CDR3 is TGTGCCAGCAGCTCTATAGCGGGCAACGGGGAGCTGTTTTTT.

The V and J genes are TRBV5-1 and TRBJ2-7; D remains ambiguous. CDR1 is SGHRS and CDR2 is YFSETQ in the germline V gene. V lost 4 bases and J lost 2, with 13 bases in between. This CDR3 spans 14 amino acids. For the CDR3, the DNA is TGCGCCAGCAGCGACTTGTCATCCGCCTACGAGCAGTACTTC. Protein product: CASSDLSSAYEQYF.

This chain's CDR3 is CASSFVGRNQETQYF. The CDR3 nucleotides are TGCGCCAGCAGCTTCGTAGGTAGGAACCAAGAGACCCAGTACTTC. This chain uses TRBV5-1 with TRBJ2-5; D uncertain. Germline CDR1 reads SGHRS; CDR2 reads YFSETQ. The CDR3 has 15 amino acids. The ends were cut back, 2 bases at V and 0 bases at J, with 11 bases in the middle.

This rearrangement joins TRBV6-1 to TRBJ1-1, with D tentatively TRBD1 (5 bases). CDR3 length: 13 residues. V was cut by 10 bases and J by 5 bases, with 17 bases left in between. The germline V gene encodes CDR1 MNHNS and CDR2 SASEGT. CDR3 sequence (DNA): TGTGCCACGAGTCTCAGGGAGGCAACTGAAGCTTTCTTT. Its protein is CATSLREATEAFF.

V is TRBV5-1 and J is TRBJ2-5; 12 nucleotides agree with TRBD2. V dropped 4 bases and J dropped 0; count of bases not matched to a gene: 7. CDR1 is SGHRS, CDR2 YFSETQ, per germline. CDR3 length: 17 residues. Here the CDR3 reads CASSQYGLAGNQETQYF. The CDR3 coding sequence is TGCGCCAGCAGCCAATACGGACTAGCGGGAAACCAAGAGACCCAGTACTTC.

This chain links TRBV11-3 with TRBJ2-7; D remains ambiguous. Per the germline V gene, CDR1 is SGHNT and CDR2 is YENEEA. V lost 5 bases to trimming and J lost 6 bases, with 11 bases between them. The CDR3 loop spans 12 amino acids. The CDR3: CASSRSEIEQYF. The CDR3 nucleotides are TGTGCCAGCAGCCGATCCGAAATCGAGCAGTACTTC.

The rearrangement joins TRBV19 to TRBJ1-2; D uncertain. The germline V gene encodes CDR1 LNHDA and CDR2 SQIVND (reference sequence). V lost 3 bases and J 0 bases, leaving 11 bases between the germline ends. The CDR3 contains 15 residues. The CDR3 DNA is TGTGCCAGTAGTATTTCTAGGGCCTCTAACTATGGCTACACCTTC. Its protein product is CASSISRASNYGYTF.

The chain recombines TRBV19 with TRBJ2-2, with 8 bases identical to TRBD2. Germline trimming cut 5 bases from V and 7 bases from J; bases unmatched to any gene: 3. CDR3 length: 13 amino acids. CDR1 and CDR2 (germline): LNHDA, SQIVND (reference sequence). The CDR3 is CASSLREGGELFF. The CDR3 bases are TGTGCCAGTAGTCTTCGGGAGGGCGGGGAGCTGTTTTTT.

V and J are TRBV6-4 and TRBJ2-1; the match to TRBD1 covers 8 bases. Germline V gives CDR1 MRHNA, CDR2 SNTAGT. V lost 4 bases and J lost 9; bases outside the gene matches: 11. This CDR3 has 15 residues. The chain's CDR3 is CASSVMAGGMVEQFF. CDR3 coding DNA: TGTGCCAGCAGTGTAATGGCAGGGGGCATGGTTGAGCAGTTCTTC.

J is TRBJ1-4 and V is TRBV6-1, with D perhaps TRBD1 (6 bases). This CDR3 contains 15 residues. The V and J ends lost 2 bases and 13 bases respectively, with 20 bases between them. Per the germline V gene, CDR1 is MNHNS and CDR2 is SASEGT. In DNA form, the CDR3 reads TGTGCCAGCAGTGAACCGAACAGGGCCCTAGGGGTACTGTTTTTT. Translation: CASSEPNRALGVLFF.

The V call is TRBV7-2, the J call TRBJ2-1, with 10 positions matching TRBD2. CDR3 length equals 15 residues. V trimming: 1 base; J trimming: 4 bases; junction bases outside the gene matches: 1. The germline V gene encodes CDR1 SGHTA and CDR2 FQGNSA. The chain's CDR3 is CASSLGLAGYNEQFF. The CDR3 coding sequence is TGTGCCAGCAGCTTAGGACTAGCGGGTTACAATGAGCAGTTCTTC.

The gene calls are TRBV4-2 and TRBJ2-2; D is possibly TRBD2 (5 bases). Trimming removed 0 bases from V and 3 bases from J, with 17 bases in between. The length of the CDR3 is 18 residues. Germline V CDR1 and CDR2: LGHNA, YNFKEQ. CDR3 sequence reads: CASSQDFRTLRDTGELFF. For the CDR3, the DNA is TGTGCCAGCAGCCAAGATTTCAGGACTTTGAGGGACACCGGGGAGCTGTTTTTT.

This clone was detected once. The chain couples TRBV4-2 to TRBJ2-5; 9 bases map to TRBD1. Germline V gives CDR1 LGHNA, CDR2 YNFKEQ. The CDR3 loop spans 15 amino acids. Trimming at V came to 2 bases and at J to 5 bases, leaving 6 bases not matched to a gene. CDR3 sequence: CASSQSRDREETQYF. As DNA, the CDR3 is TGTGCCAGCAGCCAATCCCGGGACAGGGAGGAGACCCAGTACTTC.

The table lists this clone with a few counts. This sequence joins TRBV19 and TRBJ1-2, with D hard to call. Germline CDR1 is LNHDA and CDR2 is SQIVND (reference sequence). The CDR3 spans 15 residues. Trimming pared 3 bases from V and 5 bases from J, leaving 16 bases between. CDR3 protein: CASSITFGGPYGYTF. Here the CDR3 DNA reads TGTGCCAGTAGTATTACCTTCGGAGGGCCGTATGGCTACACCTTC.

This rearrangement joins TRBV18 to TRBJ2-3, with 7 bases matching TRBD1. This CDR3 comprises 14 residues. Trimming at V came to 5 bases and at J to 0 bases, leaving 2 bases not matched to a gene. Germline CDR1 reads KGHSH; CDR2 reads LQKENI. The CDR3 bases are TGTGCCAGCTCAAGGGACAGAAGCACAGATACGCAGTATTTT. It is translated as CASSRDRSTDTQYF.

This clone showed up just a few times. Other DNA sequences in this specimen translate into the identical CDR3. This chain connects TRBV7-2 to TRBJ2-1; tentative D call: TRBD2 (6 bases). The germline V gene encodes CDR1 SGHTA and CDR2 FQGNSA. The V end was cut by 5 bases, the J end by 1 base, with 12 bases between. The CDR3 has 15 amino acids. The CDR3 DNA sequence: TGTGCCAGCAGCCCCGCCGGGAGTTCCTACAATGAGCAGTTCTTC. Amino acids: CASSPAGSSYNEQFF.

This clone was observed a few times. CDR3 bases: TGCAGTGCTAGGGCAGGGACTGAAGCTTTCTTT. Residues: CSARAGTEAFF. This chain connects TRBV20-1 to TRBJ1-1, with a tentative D call TRBD1 (5 bases). V was shortened by 3 bases and J by 5 bases, with 7 bases between the two germline ends. Germline CDR1 DFQATT, CDR2 SNEGSKA (reference sequence). The CDR3 contains 11 residues.

As for this clone: Other DNA sequences in this sample translate to the same CDR3. V is TRBV5-1 and J is TRBJ2-2; TRBD1 agrees at 9 bases. Germline CDR1 is SGHRS and CDR2 is YFSETQ. CDR3 length equals 15 residues. Trimming at V came to 1 base and at J to 3 bases, leaving 1 base not matched to a gene. CDR3 coding DNA: TGCGCCAGCAGCTTGCGGACAGGGGACACCGGGGAGCTGTTTTTT. Translating it yields CASSLRTGDTGELFF.

A single count supports this clone. The chain carries TRBV10-3 and TRBJ2-7; 9 bases are a match to TRBD2. The germline CDR1 and CDR2 sequences are ENHRY and SYGVKD. The CDR3 totals 15 residues. With V trimmed by 5 bases and J by 2 bases, 7 bases remained unmatched. As DNA, the CDR3 is TGTGCCATCAGTAGCTCTAGCGGGATAGCCTACGAGCAGTACTTC. Translating gives CAISSSSGIAYEQYF.

V and J are TRBV28 and TRBJ1-2, with TRBD1 identical over 9 bases. V was clipped by 1 base and J by 6 bases; unmatched bases: 9. Germline V gene data show CDR1 as MDHEN and CDR2 as SYDVKM. The CDR3 is 16 residues long. The CDR3 here is CASSLSTGGRWNGYTF. Here the CDR3 DNA reads TGTGCCAGCAGTTTATCGACAGGGGGACGGTGGAATGGCTACACCTTC.

The gene calls are TRBV25-1 and TRBJ2-1; D may be TRBD1 or TRBD2 (5 bases each). Germline V CDR1 and CDR2: MGHDK, SYGVNS. Trimming stripped 1 base from V and 2 bases from J, with 18 bases between. The CDR3 covers 18 residues. In DNA, the CDR3 is TGTGCCAGCAGTGAATCTCAGCCACGGGACCCAACCTACAATGAGCAGTTCTTC. Protein sequence: CASSESQPRDPTYNEQFF.

This rearrangement joins TRBV30 to TRBJ2-7, with TRBD1 matching 9 bases. Germline CDR1 reads GTSNPN; CDR2 reads SVGIG (reference sequence). With 5 bases clipped from V and 9 bases from J, the junction kept 2 bases outside the gene matches. The CDR3 loop spans 10 amino acids. The DNA for the CDR3 is TGTGCCTGGGGGACAGGGCGGCAGTACTTC. Amino acids: CAWGTGRQYF.

The rearrangement joins TRBV28 to TRBJ2-7; D remains ambiguous. CDR1 MDHEN and CDR2 SYDVKM come from the germline V gene. This CDR3 region has 11 residues. V dropped 4 bases and J dropped 7 bases, with 8 bases sitting between them. DNA for the CDR3: TGTGCCAGCAGTTCCAGAGTTGAGCAGTACTTC. Protein product: CASSSRVEQYF. The full variable domain, with the rest looked up from reference TRBV28 and TRBJ2-7, is DVKVTQSSRYLVKRTGEKVFLECVQDMDHENMFWYRQDPGLGLRLIYFSYDVKMKEKGDIPEGYSVSREKKERFSLILESASTNQTSMYLCASSSRVEQYFGPGTRLTVT.